The 24 T cell receptor beta chains below all came from one sample that was sequenced in a study of shared clonotypes between healthy human individuals. Assay: immunoSEQ multiplex PCR; the TCRdb copy retains only in-frame clones and omits some. Among over 300,000 clones listed, about nine tenths were seen once. Sequencing used memory CD8+ T cells sorted from blood. Subset described: CD45RO+ cells pooled with CCR7-negative TemRA cells. These receptors were obtained from a man aged 18 to 35 in good health.

As DNA, the CDR3 is TGTGCCAGCCCGCCTCACTACGACAATGAGCAGTTCTTC. Amino acid sequence: CASPPHYDNEQFF. The chain recombines TRBV2 with TRBJ2-1; no definite D call. This CDR3 has 13 amino acids. Trimming cost V 8 bases and J 5 bases, with 13 bases left between them. From germline, CDR1 is SNHLY and CDR2 FYNNEI.

This rearrangement joins TRBV4-3 to TRBJ2-7, with 9 bases matching TRBD2. Unmatched junction bases numbered 10, after V lost 0 bases and J lost 7 bases. CDR1 and CDR2 from the germline V gene are LGHNA and YSLEER. The CDR3 consists of 16 residues. DNA for the CDR3: TGCGCCAGCAGCCAAGATGTGGGACTAGCTCTTGGAGAGCAGTACTTC. Translating it yields CASSQDVGLALGEQYF.

The chain joins TRBV5-6 to TRBJ2-3, with D tentatively TRBD1 (5 bases). The CDR3 loop spans 14 amino acids. Trimming took 4 bases from V and 4 from J, leaving 13 bases between them. Germline V lookup: CDR1 SGHDT, CDR2 YYEEEE. The CDR3, as DNA: TGTGCCAGCAGCCTTACGACAGCAGCAGATACGCAGTATTTT. This codes for CASSLTTAADTQYF.

This chain links TRBV9 with TRBJ1-6; D is unresolved. This CDR3 contains 13 residues. The V and J ends lost 2 bases and 5 bases respectively, with 5 bases between them. Germline loops: CDR1 SGDLS, CDR2 YYNGEE. The chain's CDR3 is CASSVGDNSPLHF. CDR3 sequence (DNA): TGTGCCAGCAGCGTCGGAGATAATTCACCCCTCCACTTT.

This sequence joins TRBV11-2 and TRBJ2-2, with unresolved D. The germline V and J ends were trimmed by 5 bases and 8 bases, with 6 bases remaining between them. Germline CDR1 SGHAT, CDR2 FQNNGV. There are 11 residues in the CDR3. In DNA form, the CDR3 reads TGTGCCAGCAGCGCGTCTGGGGAGCTGTTTTTT. It yields the protein CASSASGELFF.

V gene TRBV29-1 combines with J gene TRBJ2-5; 7 nucleotides agree with TRBD2. This CDR3 region has 13 residues. CDR1 SQVTM and CDR2 ANQGSEA come from the germline V gene. CDR3 amino acids: CGGVTWVEETQYF. As DNA, the CDR3 is TGCGGGGGGGTGACCTGGGTTGAAGAGACCCAGTACTTC.

The chain employs TRBV27 and TRBJ1-2, with 8 bases aligning to TRBD1. The length of the CDR3 is 13 residues. CDR1 and CDR2 (germline): MNHEY, SMNVEV (reference sequence). After removal of 6 bases from V and 3 bases from J, the junction contained 3 bases not matched to a gene. CDR3 bases: TGTGCCAGCAGACCGACAGGGGACTATGGCTACACCTTC. Amino acids: CASRPTGDYGYTF.

The CDR3 loop is CASSPPTGTGELFF. The DNA of the CDR3 is TGTGCCAGCAGCCCACCCACAGGGACCGGGGAGCTGTTTTTT. The gene calls are TRBV7-2 and TRBJ2-2, with TRBD1 as a possible D gene (6 bases). The CDR3 loop spans 14 amino acids. Germline V gives CDR1 SGHTA, CDR2 FQGNSA. V lost 5 bases, J lost 5 bases, and 12 bases lay in between.

V is TRBV9 and J is TRBJ2-7; D perhaps matches TRBD2 (6 bases). The CDR3 contains 15 residues. Germline V gives CDR1 SGDLS, CDR2 YYNGEE. Trimming removed 1 base from V and 2 bases from J, with 13 bases in between. The DNA of the CDR3 is TGTGCCAGCAGCGTATCGGCGGGAATTACCTACGAGCAGTACTTC. It yields the protein CASSVSAGITYEQYF.

In its sample, this clone was seen once. Only one base separates this from a far larger clonotype, so it likely reflects a read error. The chain combines TRBV7-9 with TRBJ1-5; D uncertain. The germline V gene encodes CDR1 SEHNR and CDR2 FQNEAQ (reference sequence). The CDR3 spans 15 residues. CDR3 protein: CASSSTQAGNQLQHF. The DNA for the CDR3 is TGTGCCAGCAGCTCCACCCAGGCGGGGAATCAGCTCCAGCATTTT.

The chain couples TRBV4-2 to TRBJ1-1; the D gene is possibly TRBD1 (5 bases). Trimming stripped 0 bases from V and 4 bases from J, with 9 bases between. The CDR3 is 14 residues long. Germline CDR1 and CDR2: LGHNA and YNFKEQ. The CDR3 region has the DNA TGTGCCAGCAGCCAAGATGTGGGGGGCACTGAAGCTTTCTTT. Residues: CASSQDVGGTEAFF.

The chain uses TRBV10-1 and TRBJ2-2; 9 nucleotides line up with TRBD1. CDR3 size: 15 residues. Germline V CDR1 and CDR2: WNHNN, SYGVQD (reference sequence). V was clipped by 5 bases and J by 5 bases; unmatched bases: 6. The CDR3 DNA follows: TGCGCCAGCAGTTCGGACAGGGGAAGTACCGGGGAGCTGTTTTTT. It codes for CASSSDRGSTGELFF.

The genes are TRBV5-1 and TRBJ2-7; 8 bases align to TRBD1. With 0 bases clipped from V and 7 bases from J, the junction kept 12 bases outside the gene matches. In germline, CDR1 is SGHRS, CDR2 YFSETQ. The CDR3 is 16 amino acids. For the CDR3, the DNA is TGCGCCAGCAGCTTGGGAGGGCAGGGGGCTTTTTTGGAGCAGTACTTC. Encoded protein: CASSLGGQGAFLEQYF.

The V call is TRBV7-9, the J call TRBJ2-3; TRBD1 aligns across 9 bases. V lost 5 bases to trimming and J lost 0 bases; unmatched junction nucleotides: 9. CDR3 size: 17 residues. Germline V gene data show CDR1 as SEHNR and CDR2 as FQNEAQ (reference sequence). Here the CDR3 reads CASSLDRGWDSTDTQYF. For the CDR3, the DNA is TGTGCCAGCAGCCTGGACAGGGGTTGGGATAGCACAGATACGCAGTATTTT.

The V gene is TRBV5-6, the J gene TRBJ2-7; perhaps TRBD2 as D (6 bases). CDR3 length: 16 amino acids. Germline CDR1 SGHDT, CDR2 YYEEEE. The V and J ends lost 4 bases and 2 bases respectively, with 19 bases between them. The CDR3 sequence: CASSDGLADNPYEQYF. Here the CDR3 DNA reads TGTGCCAGCAGCGATGGTTTAGCGGATAACCCCTACGAGCAGTACTTC.

The chain couples TRBV4-3 to TRBJ1-2; D perhaps matches TRBD1 (5 bases). Germline loops: CDR1 LGHNA, CDR2 YSLEER. The CDR3 runs to 16 residues. The V gene lost 0 bases and the J gene lost 5 bases, with 16 bases spanning the gap. CDR3 sequence (DNA): TGCGCCAGCAGCCAAGATTATGACAGCAAGATTTATGGCTACACCTTC. It specifies CASSQDYDSKIYGYTF.

CDR3 in DNA: TGTGCCAGCAGCTCTAAGGACAGCTACGAGCAGTACTTC. Translating it yields CASSSKDSYEQYF. This chain connects TRBV9 to TRBJ2-7; possible D gene TRBD1, 6 bases. The V gene's germline CDR1 is SGDLS and CDR2 YYNGEE. V was shortened by 4 bases and J by 3 bases, with 11 bases between the two germline ends. The CDR3 has 13 residues.

Comment on this clone: The sample has other DNA sequences that encode this CDR3 too. The chain's CDR3 is CASSPGGTEAFF. In DNA, the CDR3 is TGTGCCAGCAGCCCGGGAGGTACTGAAGCTTTCTTT. The V and J genes are TRBV7-9 and TRBJ1-1; D is ambiguous. V shed 5 bases and J shed 5 bases, with 9 bases lying between them. The CDR3 runs to 12 residues. Germline assignment: CDR1 SEHNR and CDR2 FQNEAQ (reference sequence).

V usage is TRBV11-3 and J usage is TRBJ2-7; 9 bases fit TRBD1. Trimming at V came to 5 bases and at J to 2 bases, leaving 7 bases not matched to a gene. The CDR3 has 15 residues. The germline gives CDR1 SGHNT, CDR2 YENEEA. Here the CDR3 reads CASSPRTGATYEQYF. The CDR3 DNA follows: TGTGCCAGCAGCCCCCGGACAGGGGCGACCTACGAGCAGTACTTC.

This sequence joins TRBV5-1 and TRBJ1-2, with TRBD1 as a possible D gene (5 bases). Germline V gives CDR1 SGHRS, CDR2 YFSETQ. This CDR3 spans 18 amino acids. With 1 base removed from V and 3 bases from J, the gap between germline ends came to 22 bases. CDR3 DNA sequence: TGCGCCAGCAGCTTGCGGTGGGGACTGGAAGCCACTTACTATGGCTACACCTTC. Amino acids: CASSLRWGLEATYYGYTF.

The DNA for the CDR3 is TGTGCCAGCAGCCTAGCTCCCAATGAGCAGTTCTTC. As protein: CASSLAPNEQFF. The V and J genes are TRBV5-4 and TRBJ2-1, with D maybe TRBD2 (5 bases). The V and J ends lost 4 bases and 6 bases respectively, with 8 bases between them. The CDR3 covers 12 residues. CDR1 and CDR2 from the germline V gene are SGHNT and YYREEE (reference sequence).

The chain joins TRBV7-9 to TRBJ2-1, with no clear D. The CDR3 contains 15 residues. Trimming cost V 4 bases and J 0 bases, with 10 bases left between them. Germline lookup yields CDR1 SEHNR and CDR2 FQNEAQ (reference sequence). CDR3: CASSSPGSSYNEQFF. The CDR3 coding sequence is TGTGCCAGCAGCTCCCCAGGTAGCTCCTACAATGAGCAGTTCTTC.

V gene TRBV28 combines with J gene TRBJ1-2, with D perhaps TRBD1 (6 bases). Germline loops: CDR1 MDHEN, CDR2 SYDVKM. This CDR3 has 13 residues. The V gene lost 6 bases and the J gene lost 6 bases, with 14 bases spanning the gap. The CDR3 DNA reads TGTGCCAGCAGGTGGTGGGCAGGGGATGGCTACACCTTC. Translating it yields CASRWWAGDGYTF.

The chain recombines TRBV30 with TRBJ1-3, with TRBD1 matching over 7 bases. CDR1 GTSNPN and CDR2 SVGIG come from the germline V gene (reference sequence). V shed 7 bases, J shed 0 bases, and the junction held 3 bases outside the gene matches. The CDR3 covers 13 residues. CDR3 nucleotide sequence: TGTGCCTTGGGACAGCTCTCTGGAAACACCATATATTTT. Translated: CALGQLSGNTIYF. The full variable domain, its missing parts supplied by reference TRBV30 and TRBJ1-3, is SQTIHQWPATLVQPVGSPLSLECTVEGTSNPNLYWYRQAAGRGLQLLFYSVGIGQISSEVPQNLSASRPQDRQFILSSKKLLLSDSGFYLCALGQLSGNTIYFGEGSWLTVV.